This T cell receptor beta chain is drawn from a study of identical twins. This CDR3 has 16 amino acids. Germline V gene sequence: CDR1 MRHNA, CDR2 SNTAGT. The junction had 7 bases not matched to a gene; V was cut back by 4 bases and J by 4 bases. This clonotype was observed a few times. Its antigen is unknown. A universal primer site was created by template switching, with the cDNA bearing unique molecular identifiers. TCRdb re-analysed the 5' RACE reads in MiXCR, keeping a single row per CDR3 protein. In the table there are roughly 570,000 distinct CDR3 sequences, around 9.6% of which are singletons. Study-level results: Conclusions came from cross-sectional statistical analysis, not from following the same donors. Model-predicted out-of-frame TCR alpha sharing fell below observed values in monozygotic twins.

This sample also belongs to another study, concerning yellow fever vaccine responses in identical twins.

This clonotype was obtained from a woman aged 18-35 years in good health. Sequenced sample: PBMCs. The chain uses TRBV6-4 and TRBJ2-2, with 9 bases fitting TRBD2. As DNA, the CDR3 is TGTGCCAGCAGTGTAGGTGCGACTAGCGGCACCGGGGAGCTGTTTTTT. Protein product: CASSVGATSGTGELFF.